Shown below are 13 T cell receptor beta chains from a single sample sequenced in a study of OX40 agonist ivuxolimab in advanced cancers. Generated by immunoSEQ multiplex PCR, the TCRdb table keeps only in-frame clones and is missing some. The sample has tens of thousands of clones; 85% to 90% are singletons. Sequenced material: CD4+ or CD8+ T cells sorted from blood, taken in a trial of the OX40 agonist ivuxolimab. The source is an adult with an advanced solid tumor such as melanoma, head and neck, liver or kidney cancer.

V gene TRBV30 combines with J gene TRBJ2-6, with D uncertain. The CDR3 covers 14 residues. Trimming pared 4 bases from V and 2 bases from J, leaving 9 bases between. Germline lookup yields CDR1 GTSNPN and CDR2 SVGIG (reference sequence). The CDR3 loop is CAWKWGTGANVLTF. The CDR3 DNA reads as TGTGCCTGGAAGTGGGGAACTGGGGCCAACGTCCTGACTTTC.

The CDR3 bases are TGTGCCAGCAGCTTAGCAGGTGCAAACATTCAGTACTTC. Protein: CASSLAGANIQYF. The chain combines TRBV7-2 with TRBJ2-4; D is undetermined. The V and J ends lost 0 bases and 6 bases respectively, with 6 bases between them. CDR1 and CDR2 from the germline V gene are SGHTA and FQGNSA. CDR3 length equals 13 residues.

The chain has TRBV6-1 and TRBJ1-1; TRBD1 aligns across 7 bases. V lost 6 bases to trimming and J lost 0 bases; unmatched junction nucleotides: 7. There are 15 residues in the CDR3. Per the germline V gene, CDR1 is MNHNS and CDR2 is SASEGT. The DNA of the CDR3 is TGTGCCAGCAGCCAAGGGAGGGGGCTGAACACTGAAGCTTTCTTT. Residues: CASSQGRGLNTEAFF.

The chain combines TRBV21-1 with TRBJ2-6; the D call TRBD1 from the table was never checked on the DNA. TRBV21-1 is a pseudogene. This CDR3 is 18 amino acids long. CDR3 DNA sequence: TGTGCCAGCAGCAAAGTTCGGACAGACCTCTCTGGGGCCAACGTCCTGACTTTC. Translating gives CASSKVRTDLSGANVLTF.

The CDR3 DNA reads TGTGCCAGCAGTTACGTTGGTAGCGGGATAGGGTACGAGCAGTACTTC. This translates into CASSYVGSGIGYEQYF. The rearrangement joins TRBV6-5 to TRBJ2-7; TRBD2 aligns across 8 bases. CDR3 length: 16 amino acids. Germline CDR1 reads MNHEY; CDR2 reads SVGAGI. The V and J ends lost 2 bases and 4 bases, in that order; junction bases with no gene match: 10.

The chain recombines TRBV28 with TRBJ2-6; 9 bases are shared with TRBD1. Germline V gives CDR1 MDHEN, CDR2 SYDVKM. Unmatched junction bases numbered 3, after V lost 4 bases and J lost 2 bases. The CDR3 is 16 amino acids. CDR3 protein: CASSSGQGAGANVLTF. DNA for the CDR3: TGTGCCAGCAGTTCGGGACAGGGAGCTGGGGCCAACGTCCTGACTTTC.

J is TRBJ2-3 and V is TRBV28; D possibly corresponds to TRBD1 (6 bases). The CDR3 loop spans 16 amino acids. The germline V and J ends were trimmed by 4 bases and 0 bases, with 14 bases remaining between them. Germline V gene lookup returns CDR1 MDHEN and CDR2 SYDVKM. CDR3 sequence: CASSSDSDSSTDTQYF. The DNA of the CDR3 is TGTGCCAGCAGTTCGGACAGCGATTCTAGCACAGATACGCAGTATTTT.

The J gene is TRBJ1-5, the V gene TRBV29-1; TRBD1 agrees at 7 bases. The CDR3 is made up of 17 amino acids. Germline-derived CDR1 and CDR2 are SQVTM and ANQGSEA. The junction had 14 bases not matched to a gene; V was cut back by 4 bases and J by 2 bases. As DNA, the CDR3 is TGCAGCGTTGGCCCGGGACAGTGGTTAATGGGCAATCAGCCCCAGCATTTT. This sequence encodes CSVGPGQWLMGNQPQHF.

The gene calls are TRBV6-5 and TRBJ2-4; 8 positions match TRBD2. Germline V CDR1 and CDR2: MNHEY, SVGAGI. The CDR3 runs 14 residues. V lost 5 bases and J lost 6; bases outside the gene matches: 6. Here the CDR3 reads CASSPRGARNIQYF. For the CDR3, the DNA is TGTGCCAGCAGTCCGCGGGGGGCACGAAACATTCAGTACTTC.

V gene TRBV30 combines with J gene TRBJ2-2; D gene unclear. The CDR3 is 13 amino acids. Trimming removed 4 bases from V and 3 bases from J, with 9 bases in between. Germline V gene data show CDR1 as GTSNPN and CDR2 as SVGIG (reference sequence). The CDR3 nucleotides read TGTGCCTGGAATGGTCAGGACACCGGGGAGCTGTTTTTT. Amino acids: CAWNGQDTGELFF.

This chain uses TRBV28 with TRBJ2-2, with 7 bases fitting TRBD2. The CDR3 runs to 13 residues. In germline, CDR1 is MDHEN, CDR2 SYDVKM. V lost 8 bases to trimming and J lost 0 bases; unmatched junction nucleotides: 0. The CDR3 protein is CASREANTGELFF. CDR3 in DNA: TGTGCCAGCCGGGAGGCGAACACCGGGGAGCTGTTTTTT.

The V gene is TRBV6-1, the J gene TRBJ2-1; 16 nucleotides align to TRBD2. The V segment lost 6 bases and the J segment 6 bases; nucleotides outside the gene matches: 2. CDR1 MNHNS and CDR2 SASEGT come from the germline V gene. CDR3 size: 15 residues. The DNA for the CDR3 is TGTGCCAGCAGAGGGACTAGCGGGAGGGCCAATGAGCAGTTCTTC. This codes for CASRGTSGRANEQFF.

As DNA, the CDR3 is TGCGCCAGCAGTGAGTCGCAAGGGACTAGCGGGGGGCTCCCGAAGACCCAGTACTTC. Translating it yields CASSESQGTSGGLPKTQYF. V and J are TRBV10-2 and TRBJ2-5; 15 bases agree with TRBD2. The CDR3 contains 19 residues. The germline CDR1 and CDR2 sequences are WSHSY and SAAADI. Losses at the gene ends were 0 bases for V and 6 bases for J; bases not matched to a gene: 11.